One and the same sample provided the 30 T cell receptor beta chains below, sequenced in a study of CD8 T cells in Susac syndrome (dated by TCRdb to the late 2010s). The library was produced with the immunoSEQ multiplex PCR assay. RNA was extracted using the RNeasy kit, and roughly 0.5 to 1 microgram was reverse transcribed with random hexamers. TCRdb redid the processing of the public reads, applying fastp at Q25 and MiXCR, and retained in-frame beta chains. Here each entry gathers all rows of one CDR3 protein and keeps the most common genes and DNA. This sample gives roughly 250,000 distinct CDR3 sequences in total; about 96% of them show up just once. About 0.095% of the sample belongs to the ten largest clones. Sequencing was performed on CD4+ T cells from PBMCs. The receptors come from a human donor with Susac syndrome.

Remarks on this clonotype: One end of the junction varies from germline; a read error may be responsible. The gene calls are TRBV12-3 or TRBV12-4 and TRBJ2-7, with 10 positions matching TRBD2. The CDR3 length is 13 residues. CDR3 in DNA: TGTGCCAGCAGTCTAGCGGGAGCCTACGAGCAGTACTTC. It yields the protein CASSLAGAYEQYF.

CDR3 DNA sequence: TGCAGTGCTCGTCAACTAGCGGGAGGGACAGATACGCAGTATTTT. This codes for CSARQLAGGTDTQYF. The chain employs TRBV20-1 and TRBJ2-3, with 13 bases lining up with TRBD2. Germline assignment: CDR1 DFQATT and CDR2 SNEGSKA (reference sequence). The CDR3 length is 15 residues. J lost 3 bases, V lost 5 bases, and 5 bases had no gene match.

The V gene is TRBV7-2, the J gene TRBJ1-5; 7 nucleotides align to TRBD1. V lost 7 bases, J lost 6 bases, and 9 bases stayed unmatched. This CDR3 contains 14 residues. Germline assignment: CDR1 SGHTA and CDR2 FQGNSA. The CDR3 loop reads CASNEGQGGQPQHF. The DNA of the CDR3 is TGTGCCAGCAATGAGGGGCAGGGGGGTCAGCCCCAGCATTTT.

This rearrangement joins TRBV20-1 to TRBJ2-1, with TRBD2 identical over 9 bases. Germline V gives CDR1 DFQATT, CDR2 SNEGSKA (reference sequence). With 3 bases clipped from V and 3 bases from J, the junction kept 3 bases outside the gene matches. The CDR3 spans 14 residues. CDR3 nucleotides: TGCAGTGCTAGTCGGCGGGAGGGCTACAATGAGCAGTTCTTC. Translating gives CSASRREGYNEQFF.

This chain joins TRBV7-3 and TRBJ2-5; a possible D gene is TRBD1 (6 bases). The CDR3 spans 13 residues. Germline CDR1 SGHTA, CDR2 FQGTGA. V lost 4 bases, J lost 4 bases, and 10 bases lay in between. CDR3 region: CASSSQGLETQYF. CDR3 in DNA: TGTGCCAGCAGCTCTCAGGGGTTAGAGACCCAGTACTTC.

The genes are TRBV30 and TRBJ2-7; TRBD2 aligns across 13 bases. The CDR3 spans 17 residues. In germline, CDR1 is GTSNPN, CDR2 SVGIG (reference sequence). V dropped 2 bases and J dropped 0; count of bases not matched to a gene: 7. As DNA, the CDR3 is TGTGCCTGGAGTTTCGGACGGACTAGCGGGAGCTCCTACGAGCAGTACTTC. This sequence encodes CAWSFGRTSGSSYEQYF.

The genes are TRBV7-2 and TRBJ2-1; 9 bases match TRBD2. The CDR3 runs to 15 residues. Germline values: CDR1 SGHTA, CDR2 FQGNSA. Trimming removed 5 bases from V and 2 bases from J; junction bases left unmatched: 4. The CDR3 loop is CASSSSGSAYNEQFF. The CDR3 region has the DNA TGTGCCAGCAGCAGTAGCGGGAGTGCCTACAATGAGCAGTTCTTC.

The V call is TRBV9, the J call TRBJ2-1; 8 bases are a match to TRBD2. Trimming at V came to 0 bases and at J to 3 bases, leaving 5 bases not matched to a gene. The germline gives CDR1 SGDLS, CDR2 YYNGEE. CDR3 length: 16 residues. CDR3 residues: CASSVDVAGLYNEQFF. The CDR3 region has the DNA TGTGCCAGCAGCGTAGATGTAGCGGGACTCTACAATGAGCAGTTCTTC.

This clonotype is a singleton in its sample. The chain joins TRBV30 to TRBJ2-4; D is perhaps TRBD2 (5 bases). Trimming took off 2 bases at V and 0 bases at J, with 11 bases between the two ends. Germline assignment: CDR1 GTSNPN and CDR2 SVGIG (reference sequence). The CDR3 has 15 amino acids. CDR3 nucleotides: TGTGCCTGGAGTTTAAGAGGGCTAGCCAAAAACATTCAGTACTTC. Translating gives CAWSLRGLAKNIQYF.

The chain couples TRBV12-3 or TRBV12-4 to TRBJ1-4; TRBD1 matches at 9 bases. The CDR3 contains 15 residues. The ends lost 3 bases at V and 3 bases at J; junction bases unmatched: 2. The CDR3 nucleotides read TGTGCCAGCAGTTTTGGGACAGGGTCTAATGAAAAACTGTTTTTT. Residues: CASSFGTGSNEKLFF.

The genes are TRBV24-1 and TRBJ1-1, with a tentative D call TRBD1 (5 bases). Trimming cost V 6 bases and J 2 bases, with 12 bases left between them. The length of the CDR3 is 14 residues. CDR1 KGHDR and CDR2 SFDVKD come from the germline V gene. The CDR3 DNA reads TGTGCCACCAGTTCCAATCAGGGTAACACTGAAGCTTTCTTT. It codes for CATSSNQGNTEAFF.

This chain connects TRBV10-3 to TRBJ1-2, with TRBD1 matching over 10 bases. Germline V gene lookup returns CDR1 ENHRY and CDR2 SYGVKD. There are 16 residues in the CDR3. Unmatched junction bases numbered 7, after V lost 0 bases and J lost 6 bases. The CDR3, as DNA: TGTGCCATCAGTGAGTCACCGGGACAGGGGTCGAATGGCTACACCTTC. This encodes CAISESPGQGSNGYTF.

The chain has TRBV20-1 and TRBJ2-6; D gene ambiguous. Trimming removed 4 bases at V and 2 bases at J, with 9 bases between. The CDR3 has 14 residues. Per the germline V gene, CDR1 is DFQATT and CDR2 is SNEGSKA (reference sequence). The CDR3 nucleotides are TGCAGTGCTAAACCGAATCCTGGGGCCAACGTCCTGACTTTC. Translation: CSAKPNPGANVLTF.

This rearrangement joins TRBV20-1 to TRBJ2-7; D is possibly TRBD2 (5 bases). There are 11 residues in the CDR3. Germline V gives CDR1 DFQATT, CDR2 SNEGSKA (reference sequence). V was trimmed by 2 bases and J by 4 bases, leaving 6 bases between them. The CDR3 region is CSARTGYEQYF. In DNA form, the CDR3 reads TGCAGTGCTAGAACGGGGTACGAGCAGTACTTC.

The chain links TRBV15 to TRBJ1-1; D is uncertain. Germline V gene sequence: CDR1 LNHNV, CDR2 YYDKDF (reference sequence). CDR3 size: 12 residues. V was clipped by 0 bases and J by 10 bases, with 9 bases between them. The CDR3 region is CATSRDVASAFF. The DNA of the CDR3 is TGTGCCACCAGCAGAGATGTGGCTTCAGCTTTCTTT. The full variable domain, completed using reference TRBV15 and TRBJ1-1, is DAMVIQNPRYQVTQFGKPVTLSCSQTLNHNVMYWYQQKSSQAPKLLFHYYDKDFNNEADTPDNFQSRRPNTSFCFLDIRSPGLGDTAMYLCATSRDVASAFFGQGTRLTVV.

This rearrangement joins TRBV7-3 to TRBJ2-7; no clear D gene. The germline gives CDR1 SGHTA, CDR2 FQGTGA. The CDR3 runs 13 residues. V lost 0 bases and J 7 bases, leaving 10 bases between the germline ends. The CDR3 nucleotides read TGTGCCAGCAGCTTAACATCCAGGCAGGAGCAGTACTTC. Its protein is CASSLTSRQEQYF.

This chain uses TRBV5-1 with TRBJ2-3, with 10 nucleotides matching TRBD2. The CDR3 has 17 residues. Germline V gene sequence: CDR1 SGHRS, CDR2 YFSETQ. V gave up 4 bases and J gave up 0 bases; unmatched junction bases: 8. The CDR3 loop is CASSLGTSVSSTDTQYF. The CDR3 DNA is TGCGCCAGCAGCCTGGGGACTAGCGTGTCAAGCACAGATACGCAGTATTTT. The variable domain in full, completed from reference TRBV5-1 and TRBJ2-3, reads KAGVTQTPRYLIKTRGQQVTLSCSPISGHRSVSWYQQTPGQGLQFLFEYFSETQRNKGNFPGRFSGRQFSNSRSEMNVSTLELGDSALYLCASSLGTSVSSTDTQYFGPGTRLTVL.

The chain uses TRBV5-1 and TRBJ2-1, with a weak D call TRBD2 (6 bases). Germline CDR1 reads SGHRS; CDR2 reads YFSETQ. The CDR3 is made up of 17 amino acids. V lost 4 bases, J lost 3 bases, and 20 bases lay in between. CDR3 protein: CASSALGSGHNYNEQFF. CDR3 DNA sequence: TGCGCCAGCAGCGCCCTCGGGAGCGGACATAACTACAATGAGCAGTTCTTC. Full variable domain (missing parts from reference TRBV5-1 and TRBJ2-1): KAGVTQTPRYLIKTRGQQVTLSCSPISGHRSVSWYQQTPGQGLQFLFEYFSETQRNKGNFPGRFSGRQFSNSRSEMNVSTLELGDSALYLCASSALGSGHNYNEQFFGPGTRLTVL.

The chain joins TRBV30 to TRBJ2-4; D is uncertain. The CDR3 sequence is 14 residues long. V shed 0 bases and J shed 0 bases, with 6 bases lying between them. Germline V gene sequence: CDR1 GTSNPN, CDR2 SVGIG (reference sequence). CDR3 residues: CAWSVPPAKNIQYF. Here the CDR3 DNA reads TGTGCCTGGAGTGTACCTCCAGCCAAAAACATTCAGTACTTC.

The chain joins TRBV14 to TRBJ2-5; maybe TRBD2 (6 bases). With 0 bases removed from V and 7 bases from J, the gap between germline ends came to 9 bases. Germline-derived CDR1 and CDR2 are SGHDN and FVKESK. The CDR3 has 13 residues. The CDR3 region has the DNA TGTGCCAGCAGCCAAGATCGGAGGGGGACCCAGTACTTC. Its translation is CASSQDRRGTQYF.

The chain links TRBV9 to TRBJ2-6; the D is unclear. In germline, CDR1 is SGDLS, CDR2 YYNGEE. This CDR3 has 15 amino acids. V was clipped by 5 bases and J by 0 bases, with 9 bases between them. CDR3 in DNA: TGTGCCAGCAGTGCAATAACCTCTGGGGCCAACGTCCTGACTTTC. Residues: CASSAITSGANVLTF.

The chain recombines TRBV7-8 with TRBJ2-7, with D maybe TRBD1 (6 bases). The CDR3 is 14 amino acids. Germline V gene sequence: CDR1 SGHVS, CDR2 FQNEAQ. Deletions cut 1 base from V and 3 bases from J, with 10 bases between. The CDR3 DNA is TGTGCCAGCAGCTTAGGTCGAGGGGGCTACGAGCAGTACTTC. This encodes CASSLGRGGYEQYF.

This sequence joins TRBV3-1 and TRBJ2-5; either TRBD1 or TRBD2 may fit D (5 bases each). The V end was cut by 4 bases, the J end by 13 bases, with 19 bases between. CDR1 is LGHDT and CDR2 is YNNKEL in the germline V gene (reference sequence). This CDR3 has 13 amino acids. The CDR3 loop is CASSPTLSLGTYF. CDR3 DNA sequence: TGTGCCAGCAGCCCAACCCTCAGCCTCGGGACGTACTTC.

The rearrangement joins TRBV3-1 to TRBJ1-5; TRBD1 might be the D (5 bases). This CDR3 region has 17 residues. Trimming pared 0 bases from V and 0 bases from J, leaving 12 bases between. The germline V gene encodes CDR1 LGHDT and CDR2 YNNKEL (reference sequence). The CDR3 sequence is CASSQDLAGLSNQPQHF. The CDR3 nucleotides are TGTGCCAGCAGCCAAGATCTGGCAGGGCTTAGCAATCAGCCCCAGCATTTT. Looking up the rest from reference TRBV3-1 and TRBJ1-5 gives the full variable domain: DTAVSQTPKYLVTQMGNDKSIKCEQNLGHDTMYWYKQDSKKFLKIMFSYNNKELIINETVPNRFSPKSPDKAHLNLHINSLELGDSAVYFCASSQDLAGLSNQPQHFGDGTRLSIL.

This clonotype was seen a single time. J is TRBJ2-1 and V is TRBV7-3; 10 bases map to TRBD2. V gave up 1 base and J gave up 5 bases; unmatched junction bases: 2. Germline V gene sequence: CDR1 SGHTA, CDR2 FQGTGA. The CDR3 extends over 15 amino acids. The CDR3 sequence: CASSLRLAGNNEQFF. The CDR3 bases are TGTGCCAGCAGCTTAAGACTAGCGGGCAACAATGAGCAGTTCTTC.

The V call is TRBV28, the J call TRBJ1-5, with unresolved D. Trimming stripped 6 bases from V and 4 bases from J, with 16 bases between. Germline V gene lookup returns CDR1 MDHEN and CDR2 SYDVKM. The length of the CDR3 is 15 residues. Here the CDR3 reads CASSLPGSANQPQHF. CDR3 bases: TGTGCCAGCAGCCTCCCGGGGTCGGCAAATCAGCCCCAGCATTTT.

This clonotype was seen a single time. This rearrangement joins TRBV30 to TRBJ2-7; TRBD1 might be the D (6 bases). The CDR3 extends over 15 amino acids. Trimming took 2 bases from V and 3 from J, leaving 17 bases between them. Germline V gene lookup returns CDR1 GTSNPN and CDR2 SVGIG (reference sequence). The CDR3 loop is CAWSLPPTGNYEQYF. For the CDR3, the DNA is TGTGCCTGGAGTCTACCCCCGACAGGAAACTACGAGCAGTACTTC.

The chain has TRBV24-1 and TRBJ1-5; D remains unclear. Looked up from germline, CDR1 is KGHDR and CDR2 is SFDVKD. Trimming left V 2 bases short and J 4 bases short, with 8 bases between. The CDR3 has 14 amino acids. The CDR3 sequence: CATSDYGLNQPQHF. DNA for the CDR3: TGTGCCACCAGTGATTATGGGCTTAATCAGCCCCAGCATTTT.

The chain links TRBV7-6 to TRBJ2-5; 9 positions match TRBD2. Germline CDR1 is SGHVS and CDR2 is FNYEAQ. The ends lost 4 bases at V and 3 bases at J; junction bases unmatched: 3. The CDR3 has 14 residues. CDR3 DNA: TGTGCCAGCAGCTCGGGACTAGCAGAAGAGACCCAGTACTTC. The encoded protein is CASSSGLAEETQYF. The variable domain in full, with the rest retrieved from reference TRBV7-6 and TRBJ2-5, is GAGVSQSPRYKVTKRGQDVALRCDPISGHVSLYWYRQALGQGPEFLTYFNYEAQQDKSGLPNDRFSAERPEGSISTLTIQRTEQRDSAMYRCASSSGLAEETQYFGPGTRLLVL.

The chain links TRBV3-1 to TRBJ1-4; the D gene is possibly TRBD1 (5 bases). This CDR3 contains 15 residues. V lost 3 bases, J lost 1 base, and 9 bases lay in between. Germline V gene data show CDR1 as LGHDT and CDR2 as YNNKEL (reference sequence). The CDR3 loop reads CASSQNQGTNEKLFF. CDR3 DNA: TGTGCCAGCAGCCAGAACCAGGGAACTAATGAAAAACTGTTTTTT.